Following are 32 T cell receptor beta chains from one sample sequenced in a study of T cells in Graves' hyperthyroidism and ophthalmopathy. Authors of the study amplified TCR beta CDR3 regions from RNA transcripts. TCR CDR3 regions were first amplified by RT-PCR with HTBI primers. TCRdb reanalysed the multiplex PCR reads using MiXCR and keeps one entry per CDR3 protein. Found here are nearly 750,000 distinct CDR3 sequences, roughly a third of them singletons; the top ten hold around 30%. The sequenced sample was blood. The receptor set was obtained from a woman aged 40-49 years with Graves' hyperthyroidism.

In regard to this clonotype: One end of the junction does not line up with germline, which may come from a read error. The chain joins TRBV29-1 to TRBJ1-1; possible D gene TRBD1, 5 bases. Germline V gene lookup returns CDR1 SQVTM and CDR2 ANQGSEA. The CDR3 has 13 amino acids. The CDR3 region is CSVEVIEGTETFF. CDR3 DNA: TGCAGCGTTGAAGTTATTGAGGGGACTGAAACTTTCTTT.

As regards this clonotype: Since a much larger clone is just one base distant, this may be a read error. The V and J genes are TRBV20-1 and TRBJ2-5, with TRBD2 identical over 9 bases. This CDR3 spans 13 amino acids. CDR1 DFQATT and CDR2 SNEGSKA come from the germline V gene (reference sequence). Trimming at V came to 3 bases and at J to 7 bases, leaving 6 bases not matched to a gene. The CDR3 DNA follows: TGCAGTGCTAGTCGCGGGAGGGCAGGGACCCAGTACTTC. As protein: CSASRGRAGTQYF.

This clonotype was counted ten times or more. J is TRBJ1-1 and V is TRBV7-8; 7 bases are a match to TRBD1. This CDR3 spans 15 amino acids. The junction had 4 bases not matched to a gene; V was cut back by 2 bases and J by 1 base. Germline V gene data show CDR1 as SGHVS and CDR2 as FQNEAQ. DNA of the CDR3: TGTGCCAGCAGCTTAACGAGACAGGGGAACACTGAAGCTTTCTTT. Its translation: CASSLTRQGNTEAFF.

Many counts were recorded for this clonotype. For the CDR3, the DNA is TGTGCCAGCAGGCCCGGCCAAATAGTCCAGCCCCAGCATTTT. As protein: CASRPGQIVQPQHF. The rearrangement joins TRBV2 to TRBJ1-5; D not resolved. This CDR3 has 14 amino acids. The germline V gene encodes CDR1 SNHLY and CDR2 FYNNEI. Between the trimmed V and J ends, which lost 6 bases and 7 bases, there was a span of 16 bases. Drawing the rest from reference TRBV2 and TRBJ1-5, the complete variable domain is EPEVTQTPSHQVTQMGQEVILRCVPISNHLYFYWYRQILGQKVEFLVSFYNNEISEKSEIFDDQFSVERPDGSNFTLKIRSTKLEDSAMYFCASRPGQIVQPQHFGDGTRLSIL.

Comment on this clonotype: This sequence may be a read error, since a much larger clone differs from it by one base. The rearrangement uses TRBV19 and TRBJ2-7, with 7 positions matching TRBD1. This CDR3 has 13 residues. Trimming removed 5 bases from V and 6 bases from J; junction bases left unmatched: 7. Germline V gene data show CDR1 as LNHDA and CDR2 as SQIVND (reference sequence). CDR3 in amino acids: CASSVDRAPEQYF. DNA for the CDR3: TGTGCCAGTAGTGTCGACAGGGCCCCCGAGCAGTACTTC.

Note on this clonotype: An end of the junction differs from the germline gene, which may be a read error. This sequence joins TRBV5-1 and TRBJ2-2; TRBD1 is a possible D gene (6 bases). This CDR3 has 12 residues. Germline CDR1 is SGHRS and CDR2 is YFSETQ. CDR3 amino acids: CAGSWTDGELFF. In DNA form, the CDR3 reads TGCGCCGGCAGCTGGACAGACGGGGAGCTGTTTTTT.

This clonotype was found many times. This chain connects TRBV7-9 to TRBJ2-7; D could derive from TRBD1 or TRBD2 (5 bases each). Germline V CDR1 and CDR2: SEHNR, FQNEAQ (reference sequence). CDR3 length: 11 residues. Trimming left V 8 bases short and J 6 bases short, with 11 bases between. Written as DNA, the CDR3 is TGTGCCAGCGTCTTCGGGGCCGAGCAGTACTTC. Its protein is CASVFGAEQYF.

This clonotype was seen many times. V usage is TRBV29-1 and J usage is TRBJ1-2; no definite D call. Germline V gene data show CDR1 as SQVTM and CDR2 as ANQGSEA. This CDR3 region has 13 residues. The ends were cut back, 4 bases at V and 8 bases at J, with 17 bases in the middle. The CDR3 coding sequence is TGCAGCGTTGTCCCCTCGACCTTTCGAGGCTACACCTTC. Residues: CSVVPSTFRGYTF. Combining the CDR3 with reference TRBV29-1 and TRBJ1-2 gives the whole variable domain SAVISQKPSRDICQRGTSLTIQCQVDSQVTMMFWYRQQPGQSLTLIATANQGSEATYESGFVIDKFPISRPNLTFSTLTVSNMSPEDSSIYLCSVVPSTFRGYTFGSGTRLTVV.

Remarks on this clonotype: At one end, the junction sequence differs from germline, possibly due to a read error. The chain links TRBV19 to TRBJ2-3; no definite D call. The CDR3 length is 13 residues. Looked up from germline, CDR1 is LNHDA and CDR2 is SQIVND (reference sequence). The CDR3 here is CASSIGSRDTQYF. The CDR3 DNA sequence: TGTGCCAGTAGTATTGGCAGCAGAGATACGCAGTATTTT.

This clonotype was detected a few times. The J gene is TRBJ2-5, the V gene TRBV5-1, with D hard to call. V lost 2 bases, J lost 4 bases, and 9 bases lay in between. Germline V gene lookup returns CDR1 SGHRS and CDR2 YFSETQ. The CDR3 is 13 amino acids. The CDR3 DNA sequence: TGCGCCAGCAGCTTCTCCTTGCTAGAGACCCAGTACTTC. Residues: CASSFSLLETQYF. The full variable domain, rest sourced from reference TRBV5-1 and TRBJ2-5, is KAGVTQTPRYLIKTRGQQVTLSCSPISGHRSVSWYQQTPGQGLQFLFEYFSETQRNKGNFPGRFSGRQFSNSRSEMNVSTLELGDSALYLCASSFSLLETQYFGPGTRLLVL.

This clonotype was seen repeatedly, ten times or more. The rearrangement joins TRBV7-9 to TRBJ1-1; TRBD1 matches at 9 bases. CDR3 size: 14 residues. Germline lookup yields CDR1 SEHNR and CDR2 FQNEAQ (reference sequence). V was pared by 8 bases and J by 5 bases, with 9 bases of the junction left unmatched. CDR3 in DNA: TGTGCCAGCCTCCTTGGGACAGGGAGGACTGAAGCTTTCTTT. This gives the protein CASLLGTGRTEAFF.

The gene calls are TRBV20-1 and TRBJ2-7; 12 nucleotides line up with TRBD1. CDR3 length: 14 amino acids. Trimming cost V 2 bases and J 6 bases; bases outside gene matches: 5. Germline values: CDR1 DFQATT, CDR2 SNEGSKA (reference sequence). The CDR3 DNA is TGCAGTGCTAGATACAGGGACAGGGGGCCCGAGCAGTACTTC. Translating gives CSARYRDRGPEQYF.

Remarks on this clonotype: Just one base apart from a much larger clone, this may be a read error. The conserved phenylalanine or tryptophan is not found at the CDR3 terminus, so this likely reflects a read error. The chain couples TRBV12-3 or TRBV12-4 to TRBJ1-1; D unresolved. V gave up 5 bases and J gave up 5 bases, with 15 bases separating them. The CDR3 covers 14 residues. The chain's CDR3 is CASSAAGIRTEAFS. The CDR3 DNA follows: TGTGCCAGCAGTGCCGCGGGGATACGAACTGAAGCTTTCTCT.

The chain links TRBV9 to TRBJ1-1; 7 nucleotides align to TRBD1. This CDR3 comprises 15 residues. Per germline, CDR1 SGDLS and CDR2 YYNGEE. V lost 3 bases to trimming and J lost 0 bases; unmatched junction nucleotides: 5. The CDR3 DNA sequence: TGTGCCAGCAGCGGGGACAGTATTTTGAACACTGAAGCTTTCTTT. Translation gives CASSGDSILNTEAFF.

A few counts support this clonotype. The chain has TRBV7-6 and TRBJ1-3; no reliable D call. With 1 base removed from V and 0 bases from J, the gap between germline ends came to 10 bases. Germline CDR1 is SGHVS and CDR2 is FNYEAQ. This CDR3 spans 16 amino acids. CDR3 loop: CASSLVGGSSGNTIYF. In DNA, the CDR3 is TGTGCCAGCAGCTTAGTCGGTGGTAGCTCTGGAAACACCATATATTTT.

This clonotype was seen ten or more times. This chain links TRBV19 with TRBJ1-4; maybe TRBD1 (5 bases). The germline V gene encodes CDR1 LNHDA and CDR2 SQIVND (reference sequence). The CDR3 is 15 amino acids. V lost 3 bases and J lost 3, with 11 bases in between. This CDR3 is CASSMQGTSNEKLFF. The CDR3 bases are TGTGCCAGTAGTATGCAGGGCACTTCTAATGAAAAACTGTTTTTT.

The chain combines TRBV7-2 with TRBJ2-1; 12 bases line up with TRBD2. The CDR3 sequence is 13 residues long. Germline-derived CDR1 and CDR2 are SGHTA and FQGNSA. V shed 5 bases, J shed 13 bases, and the junction held 6 bases outside the gene matches. Here the CDR3 DNA reads TGTGCCAGCAGCCCTCTAGCGGGGGGGAGCCAGTTCTTC. It specifies CASSPLAGGSQFF.

The chain couples TRBV6-5 to TRBJ2-7; D is tentatively TRBD1 or TRBD2 (5 bases each). The CDR3 consists of 13 residues. Looked up from germline, CDR1 is MNHEY and CDR2 is SVGAGI. V was trimmed by 6 bases and J by 7 bases, leaving 16 bases between them. The CDR3 DNA reads TGTGCCAGCAGGTGGACGGGGCCGTTGGAGCAGTACTTC. It yields the protein CASRWTGPLEQYF.

J is TRBJ2-3 and V is TRBV10-1; TRBD2 is a possible D gene (6 bases). Looked up from germline, CDR1 is WNHNN and CDR2 is SYGVQD (reference sequence). V was pared by 7 bases and J by 5 bases, with 22 bases between. The CDR3 totals 16 residues. The DNA of the CDR3 is TGCGCCAGCAATCCTCCTCGCGGGACCCGGCGAGATACGCAGTATTTT. It specifies CASNPPRGTRRDTQYF.

This clonotype has just a few counts. The chain has TRBV2 and TRBJ2-6, with D possibly being TRBD1 or TRBD2 (5 bases each). Trimming pared 1 base from V and 0 bases from J, leaving 16 bases between. From germline, CDR1 is SNHLY and CDR2 FYNNEI. This CDR3 comprises 19 residues. Here the CDR3 DNA reads TGTGCCAGCAGTGAAGTTAGCGACAGCCTATTCTCTGGGGCCAACGTCCTGACTTTC. Its translation: CASSEVSDSLFSGANVLTF. Based on the CDR3 plus reference TRBV2 and TRBJ2-6, the full variable domain is EPEVTQTPSHQVTQMGQEVILRCVPISNHLYFYWYRQILGQKVEFLVSFYNNEISEKSEIFDDQFSVERPDGSNFTLKIRSTKLEDSAMYFCASSEVSDSLFSGANVLTFGAGSRLTVL.

This clonotype has just a few counts. This sequence joins TRBV6-6 and TRBJ2-2; 11 bases align to TRBD1. V was pared by 0 bases and J by 9 bases, with 6 bases of the junction left unmatched. The CDR3 is 16 residues long. Germline loops: CDR1 MNHNY, CDR2 SVGAGI (reference sequence). CDR3 DNA: TGTGCCAGCAGTTACTCGGGACAGGGGGAGGTTAGGGAGCTGTTTTTT. Protein product: CASSYSGQGEVRELFF.

The V and J genes are TRBV19 and TRBJ1-2; maybe TRBD1 (5 bases). The CDR3 runs to 15 residues. The germline gives CDR1 LNHDA, CDR2 SQIVND (reference sequence). The germline V and J ends were trimmed by 9 bases and 1 base, with 18 bases remaining between them. The CDR3 nucleotides are TGTGCCAGCCGCTATGGGGCAGGTTATAACTATGGCTACACCTTC. Translation: CASRYGAGYNYGYTF.

As for this clonotype: The junction and the germline gene differ at one end; a read error may be behind it. The chain carries TRBV10-3 and TRBJ2-5; D is unclear. Germline V gene sequence: CDR1 ENHRY, CDR2 SYGVKD. The CDR3 is 14 residues long. The CDR3 sequence: CASSYLGRQETQYF. The CDR3 region has the DNA TGTGCCAGCAGTTACTTAGGCCGCCAAGAGACCCAGTACTTC.

The chain combines TRBV18 with TRBJ2-5, with D unclear. This CDR3 has 15 residues. Per the germline V gene, CDR1 is KGHSH and CDR2 is LQKENI. V was cut by 2 bases and J by 4 bases, with 14 bases left in between. The CDR3 region has the DNA TGTGCCAGCTCACCATCAGGACCTTACACAGAGACCCAGTACTTC. Protein product: CASSPSGPYTETQYF.

At least ten counts were recorded for this clonotype. This sequence joins TRBV15 and TRBJ1-1, with D possibly matching TRBD1 (5 bases). With 3 bases removed from V and 3 bases from J, the gap between germline ends came to 14 bases. CDR1 and CDR2 from the germline V gene are LNHNV and YYDKDF (reference sequence). The CDR3 is 15 amino acids. The CDR3 DNA reads TGTGCCACCAGCAGTGGGGGAAGGGACGACACTGAAGCTTTCTTT. Translating gives CATSSGGRDDTEAFF.

This clonotype was picked up many times. The V gene is TRBV29-1, the J gene TRBJ2-5, with 7 bases matching TRBD2. V lost 5 bases, J lost 5 bases, and 11 bases stayed unmatched. CDR1 and CDR2 from the germline V gene are SQVTM and ANQGSEA. The CDR3 spans 14 residues. The CDR3 loop reads CSVRLDPGGETQYF. In DNA, the CDR3 is TGCAGCGTTCGTCTAGACCCGGGAGGCGAGACCCAGTACTTC.

A remark on this clonotype: This may come from a read error, since a much larger clone is one base off. The chain couples TRBV7-2 to TRBJ1-1; D is uncertain. Germline values: CDR1 SGHTA, CDR2 FQGNSA. Trimming took off 4 bases at V and 7 bases at J, with 13 bases between the two ends. The CDR3 contains 13 residues. The CDR3 region has the DNA TGTGCCAGCAGCTCGAGTGCGCAAGTTGAAGCTTTCTTT. It yields the protein CASSSSAQVEAFF.

This clonotype was seen ten or more times. The rearrangement links TRBV24-1 to TRBJ1-2; D perhaps matches TRBD1 (6 bases). The ends were cut back, 3 bases at V and 6 bases at J, with 10 bases in the middle. Germline V gene sequence: CDR1 KGHDR, CDR2 SFDVKD. This CDR3 has 13 amino acids. CDR3 DNA: TGTGCCACCAGTGATGACCCAGGGGATGGCTACACCTTC. Amino acids: CATSDDPGDGYTF.

This clonotype was counted a single time. This chain connects TRBV20-1 to TRBJ1-3, with 10 bases fitting TRBD1. CDR3 size: 16 residues. The V gene end was trimmed by 3 bases and the J gene end by 3 bases; junction bases not matched to a gene: 8. The V gene's germline CDR1 is DFQATT and CDR2 SNEGSKA (reference sequence). The CDR3 is CSASQGQGRHGNTIYF. In DNA form, the CDR3 reads TGCAGTGCTAGTCAGGGACAGGGGCGGCATGGAAACACCATATATTTT.

Regarding this clonotype: The missing conserved phenylalanine or tryptophan at the end of this CDR3 makes a read error likely. The rearrangement links TRBV15 to TRBJ1-3, with D hard to call. The ends were cut back, 5 bases at V and 0 bases at J, with 14 bases in the middle. The CDR3 loop spans 16 amino acids. Germline lookup yields CDR1 LNHNV and CDR2 YYDKDF (reference sequence). CDR3 coding DNA: TGTGCCACCAGCGCCGGACCGTCCAGCTCTGGAAACACCATATATCTT. This encodes CATSAGPSSSGNTIYL.

The chain combines TRBV7-9 with TRBJ2-7, with D perhaps matching TRBD1 (6 bases). The CDR3 is 16 amino acids. Germline CDR1 reads SEHNR; CDR2 reads FQNEAQ (reference sequence). V lost 2 bases and J 2 bases, leaving 16 bases between the germline ends. The CDR3 here is CASSLPGAYPAYEQYF. As DNA, the CDR3 is TGTGCCAGCAGCTTACCAGGGGCTTACCCCGCCTACGAGCAGTACTTC.

This clonotype was found a few times. The chain joins TRBV12-3 or TRBV12-4 to TRBJ1-2; 8 positions match TRBD1. The junction had 11 bases not matched to a gene; V was cut back by 3 bases and J by 8 bases. The CDR3 totals 15 residues. The DNA of the CDR3 is TGTGCCAGCAGTTTGGCCCAGGGGGCTAGGGGGGGCTACACCTTC. The encoded protein is CASSLAQGARGGYTF.